A selection of T cell receptor beta chains follows, all from one sample in a study of blood T cell repertoires in COVID-19. Sequencing was performed with immunoSEQ multiplex PCR; in TCRdb, only in-frame clones are kept and a portion is missing. The sample shows fewer than 450,000 clones, roughly 90% of them seen only once. Sequenced sample: peripheral blood. Receptors were obtained from a woman in her 70s with COVID-19, enrolled during active disease. Each CDR3 is given with its conserved first and last residue. D genes are given only for firm matches. For some rows the clone size is stated as once, few or many, or as a class when expanded; others skip it.

clone_size,d_call,v_call,j_call,cdr3_nt,cdr3_aa
.,.,TRBV5-8,TRBJ1-1,TGTGCCAGCAGCCCCTCGGACAGGAACACTGAAGCTTTCTTT,CASSPSDRNTEAFF
.,TRBD1,TRBV12-3/TRBV12-4,TRBJ1-2,TGTGCCAGCAGTGGGACAGGAAGGGGCTACACCTTC,CASSGTGRGYTF
.,TRBD1,TRBV5-1,TRBJ1-2,TGCGCCAGCAGCTTGGTCGACAGGGAGTACGGCTACACCTTC,CASSLVDREYGYTF
.,TRBD1,TRBV6-5,TRBJ1-4,TGTGCCAGCAGTCAGGGGGCGAGATCTAATGAAAAACTGTTTTTT,CASSQGARSNEKLFF
.,.,TRBV2,TRBJ1-1,TGTGCCAGCACCCGGGAGGGGACGAACACTGAAGCTTTCTTT,CASTREGTNTEAFF
.,.,TRBV6-5,TRBJ2-3,TGTGCCAGCAGTTACTCGGACTATCGCACAGATACGCAGTATTTT,CASSYSDYRTDTQYF
.,TRBD1,TRBV5-6,TRBJ2-5,TGTGCCAGCAGCTCACTAGGGACAGGGCCGGAGACCCAGTACTTC,CASSSLGTGPETQYF
.,TRBD1,TRBV27,TRBJ1-4,TGTGCCAGCAGTAGGGACCAGGGGGGCGGTGAAAAACTGTTTTTT,CASSRDQGGGEKLFF
.,TRBD2,TRBV30,TRBJ2-5,TGTGCCTGGATAAGGGAGGGGACCCAGTACTTC,CAWIREGTQYF
few,.,TRBV30,TRBJ2-7,TGTGCCTGGGGGCGGGGACTCTCCTACGAGCAGTACTTC,CAWGRGLSYEQYF
.,TRBD1,TRBV5-4,TRBJ1-1,TGTGCCAGCAGCCTGGGAGCGACAGGGGGCACTGAAGCTTTCTTT,CASSLGATGGTEAFF
once,.,TRBV7-9,TRBJ2-7,TGTGCCAGCAGCTTTGCAACAGGCTACGAGCAGTACTTC,CASSFATGYEQYF
.,.,TRBV3-1/TRBV3-2,TRBJ2-1,TGTGCCAGCAGCCAAAGAGGGTATGAGCAGTTCTTC,CASSQRGYEQFF
.,.,TRBV9,TRBJ1-2,TGTGCCAGCAGCTCCCGGACAGACTTCGGCTACACCTTC,CASSSRTDFGYTF
.,.,TRBV19,TRBJ1-1,TGTGCCAGTAGTCAACAGGGATACACTGAAGCTTTCTTT,CASSQQGYTEAFF
.,TRBD2,TRBV9,TRBJ2-2,TGTGCCAGCAGCATTACCGGGACTAGCACCGGGGAGCTGTTTTTT,CASSITGTSTGELFF
.,.,TRBV28,TRBJ2-7,TGTGCCAGCAGTCCATCGACAGACTCTTCCTACGAGCAGTACTTC,CASSPSTDSSYEQYF
once,TRBD1,TRBV7-2,TRBJ1-2,TGTGCCAGCAGCTTAGGACAGGGGGCGAACTATGGCTACACCTTC,CASSLGQGANYGYTF
once,.,TRBV27,TRBJ1-6,TGTGCCAGCGGAAGGGACTCTGATAATTCACCCCTCCACTTT,CASGRDSDNSPLHF
.,.,TRBV4-1,TRBJ2-3,TGCGCCAGCAGCCAAGTGGGTGGGAGAACAGATACGCAGTATTTT,CASSQVGGRTDTQYF
.,.,TRBV6-5,TRBJ2-5,TGTGCCAGCAGTTACGGGCTCCACCAAGAGACCCAGTACTTC,CASSYGLHQETQYF
.,.,TRBV4-1,TRBJ1-5,TGCGCCAGCAGGCAATCTGGGCACAGGGATCAGCCCCAGCATTTT,CASRQSGHRDQPQHF
.,.,TRBV19,TRBJ1-4,TGTGCCAGTACCCCCCTGGGGAGTACTGAAAAACTGTTTTTT,CASTPLGSTEKLFF
.,TRBD1,TRBV5-1,TRBJ1-1,TGCGCCAGCAGGAAGGGACAGGGGGACACTGAAGCTTTCTTT,CASRKGQGDTEAFF
.,TRBD1,TRBV7-2,TRBJ2-2,TGTGCCAGCAGCTCCCGGGACAGGTTTACTATCACCGGGGAGCTGTTTTTT,CASSSRDRFTITGELFF
once,.,TRBV5-8,TRBJ2-1,TGTGCCAGCCTGGCACGGGGCGTGGGGAGGAATGAGCAGTTCTTC,CASLARGVGRNEQFF
.,.,TRBV24-1,TRBJ1-1,TGTGCCACCAGTGACTTCCCGGCCGGGAAGGCTTTCTTT,CATSDFPAGKAFF
.,.,TRBV4-2,TRBJ2-7,TGTGCCAGCAGCCACGAAGGGGGGGCGGGTGAGAGAGAGCAGTACTTC,CASSHEGGAGEREQYF
.,TRBD1,TRBV30,TRBJ2-7,TGTGCCTGGAGCCCACGTCTTCCGGGACAGGATTACTACGAGCAGTACTTC,CAWSPRLPGQDYYEQYF
.,.,TRBV27,TRBJ1-1,TGTGCCAGCAGTTCACACAATTTGGACACTGAAGCTTTCTTT,CASSSHNLDTEAFF
few,TRBD1,TRBV18,TRBJ1-2,TGTGCCAGCTCACCGGGGACAGGGGTTAACTATGGCTACACCTTC,CASSPGTGVNYGYTF
.,TRBD1,TRBV9,TRBJ1-3,TGTGCCAGCAGCGTAGTGGGGACAGGTAGAAACACCATATATTTT,CASSVVGTGRNTIYF
.,.,TRBV15,TRBJ1-6,TGTGCCACCAGTAGGGAAGGGGATTCACCCCTCCACTTT,CATSREGDSPLHF
.,TRBD2,TRBV2,TRBJ2-3,TGTGCCAGCACCTTGGTAGCGGGGGGTACAAGGGATACGCAGTATTTT,CASTLVAGGTRDTQYF
.,.,TRBV21-1,TRBJ1-5,TGTGCCAGCAGCAAAGCATGGGCACTGACAGGGCCCAATCAGCCCCAGCATTTT,CASSKAWALTGPNQPQHF
.,.,TRBV3-1/TRBV3-2,TRBJ1-3,TGTGCCAGCAGCCTTCAGGGAAACACCATATATTTT,CASSLQGNTIYF
.,TRBD2,TRBV6-4,TRBJ2-7,TGTGCCAGCAGTGACCCTGCTTGGGCTAGCGGGGGGTCTAGGGAGCAGTACTTC,CASSDPAWASGGSREQYF
once,.,TRBV28,TRBJ1-1,TGTGCCAGCAGTTTACCAGGAACTGAAGCTTTCTTT,CASSLPGTEAFF
.,.,TRBV5-5,TRBJ2-7,TGTGCCAGCAGCCCCGAACTAGTCGTCTCCTACGAGCAGTACTTC,CASSPELVVSYEQYF
.,TRBD1,TRBV10-1,TRBJ1-3,TGCGCCAGCAGAGACAAGACAGGGGCTGGAAACACCATATATTTT,CASRDKTGAGNTIYF
.,TRBD1,TRBV2,TRBJ1-5,TGTGCCAGCAGGGAAACAGGGGGGTATCAGCCCCAGCATTTT,CASRETGGYQPQHF
.,TRBD1,TRBV25-1,TRBJ2-1,TGTGCCAGCTCATGGACAGGGGCTAAGAATGAGCAGTTCTTC,CASSWTGAKNEQFF
.,.,TRBV11-2,TRBJ2-3,TGTGCCAGCAGCTTAGAGTCGGGATATACGCAGTATTTT,CASSLESGYTQYF
.,.,TRBV28,TRBJ1-5,TGTGCCAGCGCAGGCAGGGTGGGACAGCCCCAGCATTTT,CASAGRVGQPQHF
.,TRBD2,TRBV7-8,TRBJ2-5,TGTGCCAGCAGCCGAGTAGCGGGGGGGCCACTCGAGACCCAGTACTTC,CASSRVAGGPLETQYF
.,TRBD1,TRBV10-3,TRBJ1-3,TGTGCCACCCAGGGGGACGGAAACACCATATATTTT,CATQGDGNTIYF
.,.,TRBV12-2,TRBJ2-3,TGTGCAAGTCGTCCAAGCGGGGGGACCTCAGATACGCAGTATTTT,CASRPSGGTSDTQYF
.,.,TRBV6-6,TRBJ1-1,TGTGCCAGCAGTTACTCCCGGACAGAAGCTTTCTTT,CASSYSRTEAFF